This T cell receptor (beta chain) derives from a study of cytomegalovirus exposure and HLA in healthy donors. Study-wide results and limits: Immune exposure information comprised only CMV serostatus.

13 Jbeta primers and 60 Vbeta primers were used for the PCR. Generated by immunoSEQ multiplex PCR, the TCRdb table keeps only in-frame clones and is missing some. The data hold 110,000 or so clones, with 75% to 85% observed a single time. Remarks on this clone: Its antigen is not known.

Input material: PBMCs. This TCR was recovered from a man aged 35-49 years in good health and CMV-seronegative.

This CDR3 reads CASSSTTGTGYTF. CDR3 DNA sequence: TGTGCCAGCAGCTCAACGACAGGGACGGGCTACACCTTC. V gene TRBV7-3 combines with J gene TRBJ1-2; TRBD1 matches at 7 bases. The CDR3 has 13 amino acids. Unmatched junction bases numbered 7, after V lost 4 bases and J lost 8 bases. In germline, CDR1 is SGHTA, CDR2 FQGTGA.